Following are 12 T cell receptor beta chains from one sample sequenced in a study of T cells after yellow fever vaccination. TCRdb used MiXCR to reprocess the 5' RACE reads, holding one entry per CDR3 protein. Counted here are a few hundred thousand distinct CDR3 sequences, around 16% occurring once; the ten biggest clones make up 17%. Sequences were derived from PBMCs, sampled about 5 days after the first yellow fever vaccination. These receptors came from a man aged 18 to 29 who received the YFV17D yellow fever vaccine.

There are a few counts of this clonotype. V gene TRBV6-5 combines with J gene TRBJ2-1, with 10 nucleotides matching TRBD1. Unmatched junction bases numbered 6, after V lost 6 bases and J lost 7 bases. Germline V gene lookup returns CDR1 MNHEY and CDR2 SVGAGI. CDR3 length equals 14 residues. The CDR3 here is CASRRDRGGNEQFF. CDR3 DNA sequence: TGTGCCAGCAGGAGGGACAGGGGCGGGAATGAGCAGTTCTTC.

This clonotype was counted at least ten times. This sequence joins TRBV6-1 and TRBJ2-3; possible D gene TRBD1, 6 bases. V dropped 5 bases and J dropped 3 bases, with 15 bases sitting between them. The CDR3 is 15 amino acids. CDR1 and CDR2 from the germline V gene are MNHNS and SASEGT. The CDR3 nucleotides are TGTGCCAGCAGTCGAACAGGGTTGATTACAGATACGCAGTATTTT. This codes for CASSRTGLITDTQYF.

The CDR3 here is CASSKHWTSGGAGELFF. CDR3 DNA sequence: TGTGCCAGCAGTAAACACTGGACTAGCGGGGGCGCCGGGGAGCTGTTTTTT. The chain couples TRBV6-1 to TRBJ2-2; 13 bases line up with TRBD2. Germline CDR1 reads MNHNS; CDR2 reads SASEGT. This CDR3 has 17 amino acids. After removal of 5 bases from V and 6 bases from J, the junction contained 9 bases not matched to a gene.

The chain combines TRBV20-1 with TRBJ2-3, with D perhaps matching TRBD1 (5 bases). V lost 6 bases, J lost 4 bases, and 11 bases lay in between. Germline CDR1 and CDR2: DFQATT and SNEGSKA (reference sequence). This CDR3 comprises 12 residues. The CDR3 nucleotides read TGCAGTGCGGGGCAGGGTCCAGATACGCAGTATTTT. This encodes CSAGQGPDTQYF.

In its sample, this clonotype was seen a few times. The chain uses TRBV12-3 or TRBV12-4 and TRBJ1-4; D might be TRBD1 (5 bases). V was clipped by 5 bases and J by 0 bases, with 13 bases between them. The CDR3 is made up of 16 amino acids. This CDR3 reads CASSILQAATNEKLFF. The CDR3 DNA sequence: TGTGCCAGCAGTATACTACAGGCTGCAACTAATGAAAAACTGTTTTTT.

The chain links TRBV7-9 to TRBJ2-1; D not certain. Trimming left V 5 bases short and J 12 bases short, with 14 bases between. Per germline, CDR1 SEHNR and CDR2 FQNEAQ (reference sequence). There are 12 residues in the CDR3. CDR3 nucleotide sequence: TGTGCCAGCAGCGATCCACAACCGGGGCAGTTCTTC. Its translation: CASSDPQPGQFF.

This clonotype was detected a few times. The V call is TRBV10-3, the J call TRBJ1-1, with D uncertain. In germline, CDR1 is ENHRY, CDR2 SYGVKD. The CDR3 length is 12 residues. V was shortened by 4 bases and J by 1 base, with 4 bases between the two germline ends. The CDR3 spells CAISAPNTEAFF. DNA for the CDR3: TGTGCCATCAGTGCACCGAACACTGAAGCTTTCTTT.

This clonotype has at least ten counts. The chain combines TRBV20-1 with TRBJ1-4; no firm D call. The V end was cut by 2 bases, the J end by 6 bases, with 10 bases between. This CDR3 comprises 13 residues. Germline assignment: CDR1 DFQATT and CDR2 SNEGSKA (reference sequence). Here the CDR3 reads CSARRAVHEKLFF. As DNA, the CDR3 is TGCAGTGCTAGACGGGCGGTCCATGAAAAACTGTTTTTT.

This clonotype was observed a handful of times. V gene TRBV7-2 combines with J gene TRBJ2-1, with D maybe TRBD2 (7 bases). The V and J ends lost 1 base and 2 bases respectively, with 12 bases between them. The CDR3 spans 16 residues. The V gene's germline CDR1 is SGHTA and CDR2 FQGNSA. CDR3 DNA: TGTGCCAGCAGCTTAGGTGTGGGGGGGCCCTACAATGAGCAGTTCTTC. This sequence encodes CASSLGVGGPYNEQFF.

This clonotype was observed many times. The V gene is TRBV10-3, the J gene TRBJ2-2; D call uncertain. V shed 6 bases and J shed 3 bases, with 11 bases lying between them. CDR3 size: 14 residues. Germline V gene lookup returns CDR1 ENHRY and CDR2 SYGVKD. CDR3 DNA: TGTGCCATCAGACCTGGAAGCGACACCGGGGAGCTGTTTTTT. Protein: CAIRPGSDTGELFF.

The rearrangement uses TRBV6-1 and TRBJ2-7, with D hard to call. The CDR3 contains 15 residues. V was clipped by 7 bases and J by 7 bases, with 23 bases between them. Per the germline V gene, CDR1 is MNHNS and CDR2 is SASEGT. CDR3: CASKNFASAFGEQYF. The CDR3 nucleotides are TGTGCCAGCAAAAACTTCGCGAGTGCTTTTGGGGAGCAGTACTTC.

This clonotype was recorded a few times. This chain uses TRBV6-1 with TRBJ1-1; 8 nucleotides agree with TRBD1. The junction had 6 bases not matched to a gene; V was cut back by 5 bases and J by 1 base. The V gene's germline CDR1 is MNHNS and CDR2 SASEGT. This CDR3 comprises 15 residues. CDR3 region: CASSPRTGPNTEAFF. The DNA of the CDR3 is TGTGCCAGCAGTCCCCGGACAGGGCCGAACACTGAAGCTTTCTTT.